Listed here are 9 T cell receptor beta chains from one sample, sequenced in a study of CD8+ T cells in alopecia areata. As the sequencing template, cDNA was produced by extracting RNA and reverse transcribing it. The method was immunoSEQ multiplex PCR; TCRdb's version includes in-frame clones alone and lacks a portion of them. Listed for the sample are around 300,000 clones, none seen a single time. Pooled cells of cutaneous lymph node origin were sorted on CD4, CD8alpha, NKG2D, NKG2ACE and other markers. Sequenced input: CD4+ T cells sorted from a lymph node. Receptors were obtained from a C3H/HeJ mouse with alopecia areata. For this strain, the MHC haplotype corresponds to H2-k.

Details on this clone: Mouse names are used for the genes. The CDR3 loop is CASSLVAGTGGDHGQLYF. Partial CDR3 DNA: TGTGCCAGCTCTCTCGTCGCTGGGACAGGGGGCGATCACGGG. The J gene is TRBJ2-2, the V gene TRBV12-1; TRBD1 matches 12 bases. The read falls 4 residues short of the CDR3 end, and the missing part is taken from the germline J gene. Germline CDR1 and CDR2: SGHSN and HYEKVE. The CDR3 length is 18 residues.

As regards this clone: Genes and germline come from the mouse. The read stops 4 residues short of the end of the CDR3; the missing end is completed from the germline J gene. This chain links TRBV1 with TRBJ2-1; D may be TRBD1 (8 bases). Germline V gene data show CDR1 as NSQYPW and CDR2 as LRSPGD (reference sequence). This CDR3 has 15 amino acids. Between the trimmed V and J ends, which lost 0 bases and 6 bases, there was a span of 12 bases. The DNA read from the CDR3 is TGCACCTGCAGTGCAGAGAACAGGGGGGGTGCT. As protein: CTCSAENRGGA. The full CDR3 protein is CTCSAENRGGAEQFF.

As to this clone: Gene names denote mouse genes. The CDR3 goes on 4 residues after the read ends, and that part is filled in from the germline J gene. The chain uses TRBV1 and TRBJ1-1, with unresolved D. The V gene's germline CDR1 is NSQYPW and CDR2 LRSPGD (reference sequence). The CDR3 extends over 15 amino acids. The ends were cut back, 0 bases at V and 0 bases at J, with 8 bases in the middle. The CDR3 DNA, read in part, is TGCACCTGCAGTGCAGAGGAGACAACAAACACA. Its translation: CTCSAEETTNT. The complete CDR3 reads CTCSAEETTNTEVFF.

Worth noting for this clone: Any gene name here is a mouse gene name. Read sequence stops 4 residues before the CDR3 end, and the germline J gene provides the missing end. The chain links TRBV5 to TRBJ1-1, with 8 bases matching TRBD1. The germline gives CDR1 LGHNA, CDR2 YNLKQL (reference sequence). The CDR3 extends over 14 amino acids. The V and J ends lost 5 bases and 1 base, in that order; junction bases with no gene match: 3. The CDR3 reads CASSWDRRNTEVFF. The CDR3 DNA, read in part, is TGTGCCAGCAGCTGGGACAGGAGAAACACA.

Note on this clone: Mouse names are used for the genes. With the read ending 4 residues before the CDR3 end, the germline J gene is used to fill in that end. The chain uses TRBV13-3 and TRBJ2-1; perhaps TRBD1 as D (7 bases). The CDR3 consists of 14 residues. Germline V lookup: CDR1 NNHDY, CDR2 SYVADS. The CDR3 loop is CASSDEGARAEQFF. The DNA read from the CDR3 is TGTGCCAGCAGTGATGAGGGGGCGCGAGCT.

This clone was observed a handful of times. Genes and germline come from the mouse. Read coverage stops 4 residues before the CDR3 terminus; the germline J gene supplies the remainder. Other DNA sequences in the same sample also yield this CDR3. The chain joins TRBV14 to TRBJ2-5; D possibly corresponds to TRBD2 (6 bases). From germline, CDR1 is SGHDT and CDR2 FRDEAV. Trimming took 0 bases from V and 3 from J, leaving 8 bases between them. This CDR3 comprises 14 residues. The CDR3 bases that were read are TGTGCCAGCAGTTTCTCTGGGGAGCAAGAC. Amino acids: CASSFSGEQD. The full CDR3 sequence reads CASSFSGEQDTQYF.

Remarks on this clone: Gene names follow the mouse nomenclature. Other nucleotide sequences from this sample produce the same CDR3. This CDR3 reads CASSDADSYNSPLYF. The part of the CDR3 DNA that was read is TGTGCCAGCAGTGATGCTGATTCCTATAATTCGCCC. The chain combines TRBV13-3 with TRBJ1-6; D gene uncertain. The read ends 3 residues shy of where the CDR3 ends; the end is completed using the germline J gene. TRBJ1-6 is assigned to the ORF class and has an uncertain function. The germline gives CDR1 NNHDY, CDR2 SYVADS. The CDR3 is 15 amino acids. Trimming shortened V by 0 bases and J by 0 bases, and 4 bases separated the two germline ends.

Worth noting for this clone: Gene names and germline match the mouse. The read ends 4 residues shy of where the CDR3 ends; the end is completed using the germline J gene. The chain couples TRBV13-1 to TRBJ1-2; TRBD1 matches at 7 bases. The length of the CDR3 is 15 residues. After removal of 0 bases from V and 4 bases from J, the junction contained 6 bases not matched to a gene. Germline CDR1 NSHNY, CDR2 SYGAGN. The DNA read from the CDR3 is TGTGCCAGCAGTGATGAAGGGGGCGCGGGCTCC. Its translation is CASSDEGGAGS. The entire CDR3 is CASSDEGGAGSDYTF.

Worth noting for this clone: Germline and genes: mouse. With the read ending 4 residues before the CDR3 end, the germline J gene is used to fill in that end. The chain is built from TRBV17 and TRBJ2-2; 12 bases match TRBD1. Germline assignment: CDR1 MNHDT and CDR2 YYDKIL. The ends lost 2 bases at V and 3 bases at J; junction bases unmatched: 4. The CDR3 is 17 residues long. The CDR3 DNA, read in part, is TGTGCTAGCAGTAGAAAAGGGACAGGGGGCCACACCGGG. Amino acids: CASSRKGTGGHTG. The CDR3 reads in full as CASSRKGTGGHTGQLYF.